One and the same sample provided the 18 T cell receptor beta chains below, sequenced in a study of T cell responses to AZD1222 COVID-19 vaccine. Measured with immunoSEQ multiplex PCR; TCRdb has only the in-frame clones, and not every one. The sample carries some 150,000 clones, more than 85% recorded once. Source: peripheral blood, taken 28 days after the second AZD1222 dose. These receptor sequences come from an adult who received the AZD1222 COVID-19 vaccine.

J is TRBJ2-3 and V is TRBV4-2, with 9 bases aligning to TRBD1. The trim removed 3 bases at V and 0 bases at J, leaving 4 bases unmatched. The CDR3 is made up of 16 amino acids. The germline gives CDR1 LGHNA, CDR2 YNFKEQ. CDR3 sequence reads: CASSQSGQGSTDTQYF. The CDR3 bases are TGTGCCAGCAGCCAGTCGGGACAGGGCAGCACAGATACGCAGTATTTT.

This chain uses TRBV6-5 with TRBJ1-5; D is unclear. The CDR3 has 14 amino acids. The V end lost 7 bases, the J end lost 0 bases, and 10 bases lay between the germline ends. Germline CDR1 and CDR2: MNHEY and SVGAGI. Here the CDR3 DNA reads TGTGCCAGCATTTCCCGGAGTAGCAATCAGCCCCAGCATTTT. Its protein product is CASISRSSNQPQHF.

The V call is TRBV4-3, the J call TRBJ1-1; maybe TRBD1 (6 bases). Germline V gene sequence: CDR1 LGHNA, CDR2 YSLEER. The V gene lost 5 bases and the J gene lost 3 bases, with 16 bases spanning the gap. The CDR3 has 15 amino acids. The CDR3 DNA sequence: TGCGCCAGCAGCGTTGGGGGGGCTGCAGACACTGAAGCTTTCTTT. Its translation is CASSVGGAADTEAFF.

The rearrangement joins TRBV5-4 to TRBJ2-7; D not resolved. The CDR3 totals 14 residues. Trimming cost V 0 bases and J 7 bases, with 14 bases left between them. Per germline, CDR1 SGHNT and CDR2 YYREEE (reference sequence). Here the CDR3 DNA reads TGTGCCAGCAGCTTGGGTCGACCCTCTGGGGAGCAGTACTTC. Its translation is CASSLGRPSGEQYF.

The V call is TRBV15, the J call TRBJ2-7, with 9 nucleotides matching TRBD2. CDR1 and CDR2 (germline): LNHNV, YYDKDF (reference sequence). The CDR3 length is 16 residues. J gave up 5 bases and V 0 bases, and 8 bases lay outside the gene matches. The CDR3 nucleotides read TGTGCCACCAGCAGAGATAGCGGGAGCCAGAGTAACGAGCAGTACTTC. It yields the protein CATSRDSGSQSNEQYF.

CDR3 loop: CASRQQGATWNQPQHF. DNA of the CDR3: TGTGCCAGCAGACAACAGGGGGCTACGTGGAATCAGCCCCAGCATTTT. This chain joins TRBV27 and TRBJ1-5, with 9 positions matching TRBD1. Germline values: CDR1 MNHEY, CDR2 SMNVEV (reference sequence). Trimming took 6 bases from V and 4 from J; bases not matched to a gene: 10. The CDR3 loop spans 16 amino acids.

This clone has a single count. The rearrangement uses TRBV27 and TRBJ1-6; D is unresolved. CDR3 size: 15 residues. V dropped 9 bases and J dropped 8 bases, with 20 bases sitting between them. Germline CDR1 is MNHEY and CDR2 is SMNVEV (reference sequence). CDR3 coding DNA: TGTGCCAGTGCGCCGAGGCACGAATCGTATTCACCCCTCCACTTT. This encodes CASAPRHESYSPLHF.

The gene calls are TRBV29-1 and TRBJ2-3, with 8 bases lining up with TRBD2. Germline CDR1 is SQVTM and CDR2 is ANQGSEA. The CDR3 length is 13 residues. V dropped 7 bases and J dropped 8; count of bases not matched to a gene: 11. The CDR3: CSAHGGLAGTQYF. CDR3 DNA sequence: TGCAGCGCCCACGGAGGGCTAGCGGGTACGCAGTATTTT.

This clone showed up just once. The genes are TRBV27 and TRBJ2-2; no reliable D call. Germline CDR1 and CDR2: MNHEY and SMNVEV (reference sequence). V was shortened by 5 bases and J by 5 bases, with 6 bases between the two germline ends. The CDR3 is made up of 12 amino acids. CDR3: CASSTRTGELFF. CDR3 sequence (DNA): TGTGCCAGCAGTACGCGGACCGGGGAGCTGTTTTTT.

The gene calls are TRBV10-1 and TRBJ1-1, with a possible D match to TRBD1 (6 bases). Germline assignment: CDR1 WNHNN and CDR2 SYGVQD (reference sequence). The V and J ends lost 0 bases and 4 bases respectively, with 12 bases between them. The CDR3 has 15 amino acids. The chain's CDR3 is CASSESGGASTEAFF. DNA for the CDR3: TGCGCCAGCAGTGAGTCGGGGGGGGCCAGCACTGAAGCTTTCTTT.

The chain is built from TRBV28 and TRBJ1-5; no definite D call. Germline assignment: CDR1 MDHEN and CDR2 SYDVKM. Trimming shortened V by 2 bases and J by 4 bases, and 3 bases separated the two germline ends. The CDR3 length is 12 residues. The CDR3 here is CASSLGNQPQHF. CDR3 coding DNA: TGTGCCAGCAGTTTAGGAAATCAGCCCCAGCATTTT.

The V and J genes are TRBV24-1 and TRBJ2-7; 7 nucleotides agree with TRBD2. This CDR3 is 15 amino acids long. In germline, CDR1 is KGHDR, CDR2 SFDVKD. V trimming: 4 bases; J trimming: 3 bases; junction bases outside the gene matches: 8. The DNA for the CDR3 is TGTGCCACCAGTGACTCCAAGCGGGGCCACTACGAGCAGTACTTC. This encodes CATSDSKRGHYEQYF.

V usage is TRBV18 and J usage is TRBJ2-7, with 8 bases aligning to TRBD1. CDR1 and CDR2 (germline): KGHSH, LQKENI. CDR3 length: 15 amino acids. The junction had 4 bases not matched to a gene; V was cut back by 3 bases and J by 0 bases. CDR3 residues: CASSPRTGNSYEQYF. The CDR3 DNA reads as TGTGCCAGCTCACCCCGGACAGGGAACTCCTACGAGCAGTACTTC.

This clone occurred once. This rearrangement joins TRBV3-1 (or the pseudogene TRBV3-2) to TRBJ1-1; weak D call: TRBD1 (5 bases). V lost 1 base, J lost 4 bases, and 10 bases lay in between. This CDR3 region has 14 residues. Germline V CDR1 and CDR2: LGHDT, YNNKEL (reference sequence). The CDR3 DNA sequence: TGTGCCAGCAGCCAAGGGGGACCGGCCACTGAAGCTTTCTTT. Its translation is CASSQGGPATEAFF.

The chain couples TRBV27 to TRBJ2-7, with 9 bases aligning to TRBD2. CDR1 is MNHEY, CDR2 SMNVEV, per germline (reference sequence). Trimming took 6 bases from V and 3 from J; bases not matched to a gene: 12. The CDR3 loop spans 16 amino acids. CDR3 sequence (DNA): TGTGCCAGCAGCCGGCGCGGGAGGGGGGTCGACTACGAGCAGTACTTC. This translates into CASSRRGRGVDYEQYF.

The chain recombines TRBV10-3 with TRBJ2-7; TRBD2 aligns across 11 bases. The trim removed 5 bases at V and 7 bases at J, leaving 10 bases unmatched. The length of the CDR3 is 15 residues. Germline values: CDR1 ENHRY, CDR2 SYGVKD. As DNA, the CDR3 is TGTGCCATCAGTCGCACTAGCGGGAGACGGGGGGAGCAGTACTTC. This translates into CAISRTSGRRGEQYF.

Details on this clone: At one end, the junction sequence differs from germline, possibly due to a read error. J is TRBJ2-1 and V is TRBV10-3, with no clear D. The CDR3 has 13 residues. The germline V gene has CDR1 ENHRY and CDR2 SYGVKD. CDR3 nucleotides: TGTGCCATCAGTGCCTCGACCCGAAGCAATAGGGTCTTC. Translated: CAISASTRSNRVF.

The V gene is TRBV29-1, the J gene TRBJ2-1; D remains unclear. The V and J ends lost 4 bases and 5 bases respectively, with 6 bases between them. Germline V CDR1 and CDR2: SQVTM, ANQGSEA. There are 11 residues in the CDR3. The CDR3 loop is CSVARHNEQFF. CDR3 bases: TGCAGCGTTGCCCGGCACAATGAGCAGTTCTTC.